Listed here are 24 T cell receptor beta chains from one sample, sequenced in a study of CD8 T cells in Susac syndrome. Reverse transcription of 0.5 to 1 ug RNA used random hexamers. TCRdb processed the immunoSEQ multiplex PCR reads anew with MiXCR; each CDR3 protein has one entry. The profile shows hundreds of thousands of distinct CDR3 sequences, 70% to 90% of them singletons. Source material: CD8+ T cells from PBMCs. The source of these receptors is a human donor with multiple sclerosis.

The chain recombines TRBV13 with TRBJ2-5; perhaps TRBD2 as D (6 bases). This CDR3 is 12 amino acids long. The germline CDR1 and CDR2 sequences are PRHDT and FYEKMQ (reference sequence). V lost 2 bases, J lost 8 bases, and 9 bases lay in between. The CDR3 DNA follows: TGTGCCAGCAGCTTAACGCGGGAAACCCAGTACTTC. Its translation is CASSLTRETQYF.

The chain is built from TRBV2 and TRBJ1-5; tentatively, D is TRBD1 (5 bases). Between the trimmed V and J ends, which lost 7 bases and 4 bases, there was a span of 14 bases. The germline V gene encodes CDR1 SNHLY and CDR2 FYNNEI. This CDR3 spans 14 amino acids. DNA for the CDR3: TGTGCCAGCACCGAGGTCCCAGGGAATCAGCCCCAGCATTTT. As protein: CASTEVPGNQPQHF. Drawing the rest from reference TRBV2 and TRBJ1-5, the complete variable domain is EPEVTQTPSHQVTQMGQEVILRCVPISNHLYFYWYRQILGQKVEFLVSFYNNEISEKSEIFDDQFSVERPDGSNFTLKIRSTKLEDSAMYFCASTEVPGNQPQHFGDGTRLSIL.

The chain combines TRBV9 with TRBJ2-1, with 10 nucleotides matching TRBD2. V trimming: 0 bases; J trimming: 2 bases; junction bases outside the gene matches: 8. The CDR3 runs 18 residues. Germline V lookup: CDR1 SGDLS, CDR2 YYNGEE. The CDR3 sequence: CASSVALAGEPAYNEQFF. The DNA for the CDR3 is TGTGCCAGCAGCGTAGCTCTAGCGGGAGAACCGGCCTACAATGAGCAGTTCTTC.

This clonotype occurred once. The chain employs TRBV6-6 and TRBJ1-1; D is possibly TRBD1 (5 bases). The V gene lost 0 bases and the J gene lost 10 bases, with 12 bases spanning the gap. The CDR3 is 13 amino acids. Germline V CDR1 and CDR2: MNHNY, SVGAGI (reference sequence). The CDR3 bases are TGTGCCAGCAGTTACTCGGGGGGTTTGAGAGCTTTCTTT. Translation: CASSYSGGLRAFF.

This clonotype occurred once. For the CDR3, the DNA is TGTGCCAGCAGTTTATTAGGAGGTAACACTGAAGCTTTCTTT. Its translation: CASSLLGGNTEAFF. The chain combines TRBV27 with TRBJ1-1; D gene unclear. V was clipped by 1 base and J by 2 bases, with 8 bases between them. Looked up from germline, CDR1 is MNHEY and CDR2 is SMNVEV (reference sequence). The CDR3 is 14 amino acids.

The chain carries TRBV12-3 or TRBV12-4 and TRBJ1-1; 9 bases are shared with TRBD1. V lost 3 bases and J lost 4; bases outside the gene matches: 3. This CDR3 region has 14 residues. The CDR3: CASSFRQGGTEAFF. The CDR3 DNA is TGTGCCAGCAGTTTCCGACAGGGGGGCACTGAAGCTTTCTTT.

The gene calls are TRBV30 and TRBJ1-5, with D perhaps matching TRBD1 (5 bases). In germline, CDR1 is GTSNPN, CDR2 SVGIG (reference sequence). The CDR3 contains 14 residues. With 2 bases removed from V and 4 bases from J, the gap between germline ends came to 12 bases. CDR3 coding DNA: TGTGCCTGGAGTCCCCCAGGGACTAATCAGCCCCAGCATTTT. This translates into CAWSPPGTNQPQHF.

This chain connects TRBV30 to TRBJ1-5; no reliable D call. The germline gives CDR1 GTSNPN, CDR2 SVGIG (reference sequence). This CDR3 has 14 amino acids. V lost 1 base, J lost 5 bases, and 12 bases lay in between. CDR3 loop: CAWSATHQDQPQHF. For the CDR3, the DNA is TGTGCCTGGAGTGCAACTCACCAGGATCAGCCCCAGCATTTT.

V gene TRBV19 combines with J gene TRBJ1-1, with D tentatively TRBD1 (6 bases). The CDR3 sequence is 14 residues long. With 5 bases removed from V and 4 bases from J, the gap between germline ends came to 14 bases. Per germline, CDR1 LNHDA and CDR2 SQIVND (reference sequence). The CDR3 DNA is TGTGCCAGTAGTGCCCAGGGGATAGGCACTGAAGCTTTCTTT. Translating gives CASSAQGIGTEAFF.

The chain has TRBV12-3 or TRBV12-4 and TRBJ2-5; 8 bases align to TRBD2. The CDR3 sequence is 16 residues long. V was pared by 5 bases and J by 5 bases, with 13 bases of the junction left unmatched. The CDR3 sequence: CASSLLTAGVEETQYF. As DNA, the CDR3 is TGTGCCAGCAGTCTCCTGACAGCGGGAGTAGAGGAGACCCAGTACTTC.

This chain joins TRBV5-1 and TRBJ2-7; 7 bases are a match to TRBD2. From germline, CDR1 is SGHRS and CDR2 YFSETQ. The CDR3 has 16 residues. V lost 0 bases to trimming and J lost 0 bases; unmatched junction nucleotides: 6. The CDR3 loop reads CASSLDLAASSYEQYF. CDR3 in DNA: TGCGCCAGCAGCTTGGACCTAGCGGCCAGCTCCTACGAGCAGTACTTC.

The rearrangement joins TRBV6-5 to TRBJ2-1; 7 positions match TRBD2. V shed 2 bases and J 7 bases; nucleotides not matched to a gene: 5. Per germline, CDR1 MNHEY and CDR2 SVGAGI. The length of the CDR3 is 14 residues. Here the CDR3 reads CASSYGGEGNEQFF. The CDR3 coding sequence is TGTGCCAGCAGTTACGGGGGGGAGGGGAATGAGCAGTTCTTC.

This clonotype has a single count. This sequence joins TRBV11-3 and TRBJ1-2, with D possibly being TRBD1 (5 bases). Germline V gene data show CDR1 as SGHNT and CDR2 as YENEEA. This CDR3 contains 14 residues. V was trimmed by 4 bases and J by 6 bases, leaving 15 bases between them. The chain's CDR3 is CASSSKGRTHGYTF. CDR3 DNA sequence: TGTGCCAGCAGCTCAAAGGGACGTACACATGGCTACACCTTC. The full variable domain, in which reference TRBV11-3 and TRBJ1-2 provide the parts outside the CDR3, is EAGVVQSPRYKIIEKKQPVAFWCNPISGHNTLYWYLQNLGQGPELLIRYENEEAVDDSQLPKDRFSAERLKGVDSTLKIQPAELGDSAVYLCASSSKGRTHGYTFGSGTRLTVV.

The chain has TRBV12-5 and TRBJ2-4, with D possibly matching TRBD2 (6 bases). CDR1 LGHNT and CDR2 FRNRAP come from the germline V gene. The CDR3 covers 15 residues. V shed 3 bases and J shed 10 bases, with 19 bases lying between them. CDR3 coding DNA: TGTGCTAGTGGTTTCGGAGGGGTCGTAAAGGAGATTCAGTACTTC. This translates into CASGFGGVVKEIQYF.

CDR3 region: CASSYIGLAGDRRGTQYF. The CDR3 region has the DNA TGTGCCAGCAGTTACATAGGACTAGCGGGAGACAGGCGTGGGACCCAGTACTTC. V gene TRBV6-5 combines with J gene TRBJ2-5; 13 bases are a match to TRBD2. Germline loops: CDR1 MNHEY, CDR2 SVGAGI. The CDR3 has 18 residues. Trimming removed 2 bases from V and 7 bases from J; junction bases left unmatched: 13.

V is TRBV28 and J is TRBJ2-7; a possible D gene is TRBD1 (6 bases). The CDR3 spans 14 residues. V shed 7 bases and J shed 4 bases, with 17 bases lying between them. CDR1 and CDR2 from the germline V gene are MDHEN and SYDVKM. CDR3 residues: CASNQQGPTYEQYF. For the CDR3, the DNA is TGTGCCAGCAACCAACAGGGACCCACTTACGAGCAGTACTTC. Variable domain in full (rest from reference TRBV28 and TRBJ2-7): DVKVTQSSRYLVKRTGEKVFLECVQDMDHENMFWYRQDPGLGLRLIYFSYDVKMKEKGDIPEGYSVSREKKERFSLILESASTNQTSMYLCASNQQGPTYEQYFGPGTRLTVT.

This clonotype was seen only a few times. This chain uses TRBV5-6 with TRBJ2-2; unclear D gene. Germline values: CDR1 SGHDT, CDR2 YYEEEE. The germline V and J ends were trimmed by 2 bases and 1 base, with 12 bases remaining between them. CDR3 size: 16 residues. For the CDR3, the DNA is TGTGCCAGCAGCTTTTACATCGTGGAGAACACCGGGGAGCTGTTTTTT. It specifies CASSFYIVENTGELFF. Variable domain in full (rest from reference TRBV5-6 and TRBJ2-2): DAGVTQSPTHLIKTRGQQVTLRCSPKSGHDTVSWYQQALGQGPQFIFQYYEEEERQRGNFPDRFSGHQFPNYSSELNVNALLLGDSALYLCASSFYIVENTGELFFGEGSRLTVL.

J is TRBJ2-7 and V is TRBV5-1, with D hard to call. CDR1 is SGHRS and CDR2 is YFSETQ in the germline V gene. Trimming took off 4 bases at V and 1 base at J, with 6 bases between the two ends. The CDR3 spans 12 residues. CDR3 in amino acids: CASSPESYEQYF. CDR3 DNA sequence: TGCGCCAGCAGCCCTGAATCCTACGAGCAGTACTTC. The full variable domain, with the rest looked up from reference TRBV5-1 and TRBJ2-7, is KAGVTQTPRYLIKTRGQQVTLSCSPISGHRSVSWYQQTPGQGLQFLFEYFSETQRNKGNFPGRFSGRQFSNSRSEMNVSTLELGDSALYLCASSPESYEQYFGPGTRLTVT.

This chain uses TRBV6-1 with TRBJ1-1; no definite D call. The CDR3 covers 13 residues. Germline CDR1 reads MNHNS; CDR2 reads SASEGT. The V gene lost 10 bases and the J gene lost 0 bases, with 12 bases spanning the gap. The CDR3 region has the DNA TGTGCCACCGACATAGGGCTGAACACTGAAGCTTTCTTT. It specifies CATDIGLNTEAFF.

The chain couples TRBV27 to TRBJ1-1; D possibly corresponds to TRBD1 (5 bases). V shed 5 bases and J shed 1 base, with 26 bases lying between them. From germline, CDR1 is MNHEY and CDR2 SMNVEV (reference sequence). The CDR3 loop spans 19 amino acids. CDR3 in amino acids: CASSPFLHFIGHPNTEAFF. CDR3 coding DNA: TGTGCCAGCAGTCCCTTCCTACACTTCATCGGACACCCGAACACTGAAGCTTTCTTT.

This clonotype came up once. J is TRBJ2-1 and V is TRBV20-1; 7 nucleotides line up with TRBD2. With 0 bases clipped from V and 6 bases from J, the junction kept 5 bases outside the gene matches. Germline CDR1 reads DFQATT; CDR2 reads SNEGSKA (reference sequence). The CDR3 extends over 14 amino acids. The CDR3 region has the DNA TGCAGTGCTAGAGATCCCCGACTAGCCAATGAGCAGTTCTTC. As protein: CSARDPRLANEQFF.

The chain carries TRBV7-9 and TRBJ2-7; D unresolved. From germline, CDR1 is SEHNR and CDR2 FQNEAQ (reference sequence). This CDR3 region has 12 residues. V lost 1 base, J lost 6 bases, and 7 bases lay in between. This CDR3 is CASSLEQREQYF. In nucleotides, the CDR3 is TGTGCCAGCAGCTTAGAACAGCGCGAGCAGTACTTC.

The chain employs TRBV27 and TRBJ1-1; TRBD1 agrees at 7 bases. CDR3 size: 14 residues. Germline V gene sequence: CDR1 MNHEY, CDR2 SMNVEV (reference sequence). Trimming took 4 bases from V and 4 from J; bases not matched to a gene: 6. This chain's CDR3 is CASSSRQGGTEAFF. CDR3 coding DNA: TGTGCCAGCAGTTCCCGACAGGGTGGCACTGAAGCTTTCTTT.

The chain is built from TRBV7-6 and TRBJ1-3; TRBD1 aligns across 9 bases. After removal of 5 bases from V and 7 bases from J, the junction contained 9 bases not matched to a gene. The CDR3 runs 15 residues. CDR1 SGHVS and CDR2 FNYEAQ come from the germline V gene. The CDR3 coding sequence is TGTGCCAGCAGCGGCATGGACAGGGGAGGGAACACCATATATTTT. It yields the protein CASSGMDRGGNTIYF.